The 20 T cell receptor beta chains presented below share a single source sample, sequenced in a study of cytomegalovirus exposure and HLA in healthy donors. Both 60 Vbeta primers and 13 Jbeta primers went into the PCR. Sequencing was performed with immunoSEQ multiplex PCR; in TCRdb, only in-frame clones are kept and a portion is missing. The top ten clones hold less than 2% of a sample with 200,000 to 250,000 clones, approximately 68% of them seen once. Sequencing input: PBMCs. These receptor sequences come from a woman under 40 in good health and CMV-seronegative.

V gene TRBV7-3 combines with J gene TRBJ2-1, with D possibly TRBD2 on 6 matching bases. Trimming removed 5 bases at V and 6 bases at J, with 14 bases between. The CDR3 covers 14 residues. Germline V gene sequence: CDR1 SGHTA, CDR2 FQGTGA. CDR3 in amino acids: CASSVNTLANEQFF. The CDR3 DNA sequence: TGTGCCAGCAGCGTGAACACACTAGCCAATGAGCAGTTCTTC.

The chain carries TRBV27 and TRBJ2-7; 7 bases are shared with TRBD1. Unmatched junction bases numbered 10, after V lost 5 bases and J lost 3 bases. The CDR3 runs to 15 residues. Germline assignment: CDR1 MNHEY and CDR2 SMNVEV (reference sequence). CDR3 residues: CASSRTGQNIYEQYF. Here the CDR3 DNA reads TGTGCCAGCAGTCGAACGGGACAGAATATCTACGAGCAGTACTTC.

The genes are TRBV11-2 and TRBJ1-2, with TRBD1 as a possible D gene (6 bases). Looked up from germline, CDR1 is SGHAT and CDR2 is FQNNGV. The CDR3 runs to 14 residues. Trimming left V 5 bases short and J 2 bases short, with 12 bases between. CDR3 DNA sequence: TGTGCCAGCAGCCACCGGACAGCGAACTATGGCTACACCTTC. Its translation is CASSHRTANYGYTF.

This clone was observed a single time. The junction differs from germline at one of its ends, possibly a read error. The chain links TRBV7-7 to TRBJ2-1, with 8 bases identical to TRBD2. Germline lookup yields CDR1 SSHAT and CDR2 FNYEAQ (reference sequence). The CDR3 sequence is 13 residues long. For the CDR3, the DNA is TGTGCTAGCAGCTTAGATTCGGGGGGGCAGCAGTTCTTC. Residues: CASSLDSGGQQFF.

The chain carries TRBV9 and TRBJ2-1; 12 bases match TRBD2. CDR3 length: 16 amino acids. V shed 4 bases, J shed 4 bases, and the junction held 6 bases outside the gene matches. Germline V gene lookup returns CDR1 SGDLS and CDR2 YYNGEE. The CDR3 loop reads CASSTLAGGRYNEQFF. The CDR3 DNA follows: TGTGCCAGCAGCACCCTAGCGGGGGGGCGGTACAATGAGCAGTTCTTC.

The chain carries TRBV30 and TRBJ1-5; TRBD1 is a possible D gene (5 bases). CDR1 is GTSNPN, CDR2 SVGIG, per germline (reference sequence). The CDR3 runs to 16 residues. Trimming took off 6 bases at V and 1 base at J, with 19 bases between the two ends. The CDR3 nucleotides are TGTGCCTGTATTACGAGGGACTCCCGAAGCAATCAGCCCCAGCATTTT. Amino acid sequence: CACITRDSRSNQPQHF.

V is TRBV13 and J is TRBJ2-1; D unresolved. Germline values: CDR1 PRHDT, CDR2 FYEKMQ (reference sequence). V was trimmed by 5 bases and J by 1 base, leaving 15 bases between them. CDR3 size: 16 residues. CDR3 residues: CASSLTPSGSYNEQFF. The CDR3 DNA reads as TGTGCCAGCAGCCTAACACCCTCCGGGTCCTACAATGAGCAGTTCTTC.

The chain combines TRBV10-3 with TRBJ2-7; 9 bases fit TRBD1. V shed 4 bases, J shed 2 bases, and the junction held 6 bases outside the gene matches. CDR3 length equals 15 residues. Germline lookup yields CDR1 ENHRY and CDR2 SYGVKD. The CDR3 DNA follows: TGTGCCATCAGTGTACTCCGGGACAGGGCCTACGAGCAGTACTTC. Translated: CAISVLRDRAYEQYF.

The DNA of the CDR3 is TGTGCCAGCAGCTTGACAGATACAAGACAGCCCCAGCATTTT. It codes for CASSLTDTRQPQHF. The rearrangement uses TRBV5-6 and TRBJ1-5; D not resolved. The CDR3 extends over 14 amino acids. Germline V gene data show CDR1 as SGHDT and CDR2 as YYEEEE. Trimming removed 1 base at V and 7 bases at J, with 12 bases between.

The V call is TRBV30, the J call TRBJ2-7; D is possibly TRBD2 (5 bases). The CDR3 has 11 residues. V was shortened by 6 bases and J by 1 base, with 7 bases between the two germline ends. Germline V gives CDR1 GTSNPN, CDR2 SVGIG (reference sequence). The CDR3 reads CACSDSYEQYF. The CDR3 coding sequence is TGTGCCTGTAGCGATTCCTACGAGCAGTACTTC.

The V and J genes are TRBV9 and TRBJ2-5; TRBD2 matches 8 bases. CDR1 SGDLS and CDR2 YYNGEE come from the germline V gene. CDR3 length: 17 residues. J gave up 2 bases and V 0 bases, and 9 bases lay outside the gene matches. The CDR3 protein is CASSVATGAGGQETQYF. The CDR3 nucleotides are TGTGCCAGCAGCGTAGCTACGGGGGCGGGGGGTCAAGAGACCCAGTACTTC.

The chain's CDR3 is CASSSEAGDRAGELFF. CDR3 coding DNA: TGTGCCAGCAGCTCGGAAGCGGGAGATAGAGCCGGGGAGCTGTTTTTT. This chain joins TRBV5-4 and TRBJ2-2, with TRBD2 matching 8 bases. The CDR3 covers 16 residues. CDR1 is SGHNT, CDR2 YYREEE, per germline (reference sequence). Trimming at V came to 3 bases and at J to 6 bases, leaving 10 bases not matched to a gene.

Remarks on this clone: Germline and junction disagree at one end, which may indicate a read error. V usage is TRBV7-9 and J usage is TRBJ2-5; 12 positions match TRBD2. The CDR3 spans 15 residues. The germline V gene encodes CDR1 SEHNR and CDR2 FQNEAQ (reference sequence). As DNA, the CDR3 is TGTTCCAGCAGCTTGCCTAGCGGGAGGGCGGAGACCCAGTACTTC. This translates into CSSSLPSGRAETQYF.

The chain combines TRBV6-5 with TRBJ2-7, with 7 bases fitting TRBD1. CDR1 MNHEY and CDR2 SVGAGI come from the germline V gene. V lost 5 bases and J lost 0; bases outside the gene matches: 4. This CDR3 is built from 14 residues. The CDR3 DNA is TGTGCCAGCAGTGGTCGGACAGGCTCCTACGAGCAGTACTTC. It codes for CASSGRTGSYEQYF.

A few counts support this clone. This chain uses TRBV7-9 with TRBJ1-6; TRBD1 agrees at 7 bases. The CDR3 has 10 residues. The germline V gene has CDR1 SEHNR and CDR2 FQNEAQ (reference sequence). The V gene end was trimmed by 10 bases and the J gene end by 14 bases; junction bases not matched to a gene: 5. CDR3 bases: TGTGCCACTGCGGGACAGACCCTCCACTTT. Protein: CATAGQTLHF.

This clone was picked up a small number of times. The gene calls are TRBV27 and TRBJ2-7, with D possibly TRBD2 on 7 matching bases. With 2 bases removed from V and 6 bases from J, the gap between germline ends came to 23 bases. CDR3 length: 17 residues. Per the germline V gene, CDR1 is MNHEY and CDR2 is SMNVEV (reference sequence). This CDR3 is CASSLRGTGGTPGEQYF. For the CDR3, the DNA is TGTGCCAGCAGTTTAAGGGGCACGGGGGGCACCCCCGGCGAGCAGTACTTC.

This clone was seen only a few times. The gene calls are TRBV11-2 and TRBJ2-5, with D unresolved. Looked up from germline, CDR1 is SGHAT and CDR2 is FQNNGV. Trimming stripped 5 bases from V and 3 bases from J, with 4 bases between. This CDR3 has 11 residues. The CDR3 DNA reads TGTGCCAGCAGCCCAAAAGAGACCCAGTACTTC. This codes for CASSPKETQYF.

The V and J genes are TRBV5-1 and TRBJ1-4; TRBD1 agrees at 7 bases. The CDR3 contains 16 residues. V lost 0 bases, J lost 6 bases, and 8 bases stayed unmatched. In germline, CDR1 is SGHRS, CDR2 YFSETQ. This CDR3 reads CASSLGPGTVDEKLFF. Written as DNA, the CDR3 is TGCGCCAGCAGCTTGGGACCCGGGACAGTGGATGAAAAACTGTTTTTT.

This CDR3 is CASSYPQSGGTDTQYF. The CDR3 DNA reads as TGTGCCAGCAGTTACCCTCAGAGCGGAGGCACAGATACGCAGTATTTT. This chain uses TRBV6-6 with TRBJ2-3, with D possibly TRBD2 on 5 matching bases. CDR1 MNHNY and CDR2 SVGAGI come from the germline V gene (reference sequence). This CDR3 comprises 16 residues. With 2 bases removed from V and 1 base from J, the gap between germline ends came to 13 bases.

The rearrangement joins TRBV19 to TRBJ1-5; possible D gene TRBD1, 5 bases. Germline CDR1 and CDR2: LNHDA and SQIVND (reference sequence). The V end lost 5 bases, the J end lost 4 bases, and 12 bases lay between the germline ends. The CDR3 has 14 residues. CDR3 amino acids: CASSVRAINQPQHF. The CDR3 DNA is TGTGCCAGTAGTGTCAGGGCGATAAATCAGCCCCAGCATTTT.